Below are 29 T cell receptor beta chains sequenced from a single sample in a study of T cell responses to AZD1222 COVID-19 vaccine. Clones were sequenced by immunoSEQ multiplex PCR, and TCRdb holds only the in-frame ones, with some missing. The sample carries fewer than 110,000 clones, over 80% recorded once. This sample comprised peripheral blood, obtained 28 days after the second AZD1222 dose. The origin of the receptors is an adult who received the AZD1222 COVID-19 vaccine.

J is TRBJ1-2 and V is TRBV7-2; TRBD1 matches at 8 bases. The CDR3 runs to 15 residues. Germline values: CDR1 SGHTA, CDR2 FQGNSA. Trimming at V came to 1 base and at J to 7 bases, leaving 8 bases not matched to a gene. The chain's CDR3 is CASSLGPAGGRGYTF. CDR3 nucleotides: TGTGCCAGCAGCTTAGGACCTGCAGGGGGCCGTGGCTACACCTTC.

The chain has TRBV2 and TRBJ1-1; the D gene is possibly TRBD1 (6 bases). Between the trimmed V and J ends, which lost 3 bases and 3 bases, there was a span of 11 bases. The CDR3 loop spans 14 amino acids. The germline V gene encodes CDR1 SNHLY and CDR2 FYNNEI. Here the CDR3 reads CASSEGGYDTEAFF. The CDR3 bases are TGTGCCAGCAGTGAGGGGGGCTACGACACTGAAGCTTTCTTT.

In its sample, this clone was seen a few times. The chain combines TRBV6-4 with TRBJ1-2, with a tentative D call TRBD1 (5 bases). This CDR3 contains 14 residues. V was trimmed by 3 bases and J by 4 bases, leaving 12 bases between them. Per the germline V gene, CDR1 is MRHNA and CDR2 is SNTAGT. The CDR3 loop reads CASSEEAGSYGYTF. The CDR3 DNA follows: TGTGCCAGCAGTGAAGAAGCAGGGAGCTATGGCTACACCTTC.

The genes are TRBV5-8 and TRBJ1-2; maybe TRBD1 (5 bases). Germline assignment: CDR1 SGHTS and CDR2 YDEGEE. CDR3 length: 13 amino acids. The V and J ends lost 4 bases and 4 bases respectively, with 11 bases between them. The CDR3 loop reads CASSPRDFYGYTF. The CDR3 DNA sequence: TGTGCCAGCAGCCCCAGGGACTTCTATGGCTACACCTTC.

The rearrangement links TRBV7-9 to TRBJ1-5, with D possibly matching TRBD1 (5 bases). Germline lookup yields CDR1 SEHNR and CDR2 FQNEAQ (reference sequence). CDR3 size: 16 residues. Trimming pared 4 bases from V and 0 bases from J, leaving 13 bases between. In DNA, the CDR3 is TGTGCCAGCAGCTGGGGGGACGGCGATAGCAATCAGCCCCAGCATTTT. As protein: CASSWGDGDSNQPQHF.

The chain employs TRBV5-6 and TRBJ2-7, with TRBD2 as a possible D gene (6 bases). V lost 2 bases and J lost 4, with 13 bases in between. The CDR3 is 14 residues long. Germline V lookup: CDR1 SGHDT, CDR2 YYEEEE. CDR3 protein: CASSFGTSAYEQYF. For the CDR3, the DNA is TGTGCCAGCAGCTTTGGGACTTCGGCATACGAGCAGTACTTC.

Only one count was recorded for this clone. V and J are TRBV7-2 and TRBJ2-7, with TRBD2 matching 7 bases. V shed 5 bases, J shed 2 bases, and the junction held 9 bases outside the gene matches. The CDR3 sequence is 15 residues long. Per germline, CDR1 SGHTA and CDR2 FQGNSA. DNA of the CDR3: TGTGCCAGCAGCCTCCATGGGGGGAGGGCCTACGAGCAGTACTTC. It is translated as CASSLHGGRAYEQYF.

This clone was counted once. The chain combines TRBV5-6 with TRBJ2-2, with D possibly being TRBD2 (5 bases). The CDR3 has 11 residues. Trimming pared 4 bases from V and 8 bases from J, leaving 6 bases between. The germline V gene encodes CDR1 SGHDT and CDR2 YYEEEE. The CDR3 DNA follows: TGTGCCAGCAGCGGCGGGGGGGAGCTGTTTTTT. It specifies CASSGGGELFF.

The DNA of the CDR3 is TGTGCCAGCAGCGATAGCAATCAGCCCCAGCATTTT. Its protein is CASSDSNQPQHF. The rearrangement uses TRBV11-2 and TRBJ1-5; D not resolved. This CDR3 is 12 amino acids long. The germline CDR1 and CDR2 sequences are SGHAT and FQNNGV. Trimming took off 5 bases at V and 0 bases at J, with 2 bases between the two ends.

This clone was detected once. The chain links TRBV30 to TRBJ2-2, with 8 nucleotides matching TRBD1. The CDR3 runs to 14 residues. Germline V gene sequence: CDR1 GTSNPN, CDR2 SVGIG (reference sequence). V lost 5 bases to trimming and J lost 4 bases; unmatched junction nucleotides: 6. The CDR3 nucleotides read TGTGCCTGGGGTGGACAGGGAGCCACCGGGGAGCTGTTTTTT. It specifies CAWGGQGATGELFF.

The V call is TRBV15, the J call TRBJ2-5, with D perhaps matching TRBD1 (5 bases). V lost 1 base and J lost 1, with 13 bases in between. Germline V CDR1 and CDR2: LNHNV, YYDKDF (reference sequence). The CDR3 covers 16 residues. CDR3 in amino acids: CATSRGATASQETQYF. CDR3 sequence (DNA): TGTGCCACCAGCAGAGGGGCGACAGCGAGCCAAGAGACCCAGTACTTC.

J is TRBJ1-5 and V is TRBV5-1, with unresolved D. V shed 4 bases and J shed 6 bases, with 11 bases lying between them. The CDR3 spans 13 residues. Germline assignment: CDR1 SGHRS and CDR2 YFSETQ. CDR3 sequence (DNA): TGCGCCAGCAGCCCCCCGGGCGGTCAGCCCCAGCATTTT. Protein: CASSPPGGQPQHF. Based on the CDR3 plus reference TRBV5-1 and TRBJ1-5, the full variable domain is KAGVTQTPRYLIKTRGQQVTLSCSPISGHRSVSWYQQTPGQGLQFLFEYFSETQRNKGNFPGRFSGRQFSNSRSEMNVSTLELGDSALYLCASSPPGGQPQHFGDGTRLSIL.

The V gene is TRBV27, the J gene TRBJ2-7; 11 bases match TRBD1. The CDR3 totals 16 residues. CDR1 and CDR2 (germline): MNHEY, SMNVEV (reference sequence). V gave up 0 bases and J gave up 4 bases; unmatched junction bases: 5. The CDR3 sequence: CASSLSGQGAGYEQYF. The DNA for the CDR3 is TGTGCCAGCAGTTTATCCGGACAGGGGGCGGGATACGAGCAGTACTTC.

This clone was counted only a few times. The CDR3 spells CSASSGRAGEQYF. The CDR3 region has the DNA TGCAGTGCTAGTAGCGGGAGGGCCGGGGAGCAGTACTTC. The V call is TRBV20-1, the J call TRBJ2-7, with TRBD2 matching 11 bases. J gave up 7 bases and V 3 bases, and 5 bases lay outside the gene matches. The CDR3 totals 13 residues. The germline CDR1 and CDR2 sequences are DFQATT and SNEGSKA (reference sequence).

The gene calls are TRBV24-1 and TRBJ2-2, with TRBD1 as a possible D gene (6 bases). V lost 5 bases and J lost 2, with 17 bases in between. The CDR3 contains 17 residues. Germline assignment: CDR1 KGHDR and CDR2 SFDVKD. The CDR3 spells CATSALGGGHNTGELFF. Written as DNA, the CDR3 is TGTGCCACCAGTGCCTTGGGTGGGGGACACAACACCGGGGAGCTGTTTTTT.

In DNA, the CDR3 is TGTGCCAGTAGCCCAACGGCGGCCAATAATTCACCCCTCCACTTT. Protein product: CASSPTAANNSPLHF. The chain uses TRBV19 and TRBJ1-6; unclear D gene. Germline CDR1 is LNHDA and CDR2 is SQIVND (reference sequence). Trimming removed 6 bases at V and 5 bases at J, with 14 bases between. This CDR3 has 15 amino acids.

Here the CDR3 reads CASSRFRGDYNEQFF. DNA for the CDR3: TGTGCCAGCAGCCGTTTCCGGGGAGACTACAATGAGCAGTTCTTC. The chain couples TRBV5-5 to TRBJ2-1, with D possibly TRBD2 on 5 matching bases. CDR3 size: 15 residues. Germline V lookup: CDR1 SGHKS, CDR2 YYEKEE (reference sequence). The V end was cut by 4 bases, the J end by 3 bases, with 14 bases between.

This chain uses TRBV5-1 with TRBJ2-1, with 15 bases aligning to TRBD2. Germline V CDR1 and CDR2: SGHRS, YFSETQ. This CDR3 has 19 residues. The ends lost 4 bases at V and 3 bases at J; junction bases unmatched: 11. In DNA, the CDR3 is TGCGCCAGCAGCCTGGGACTAGCGGGAGGTCCTAACCGCTACAATGAGCAGTTCTTC. Translated: CASSLGLAGGPNRYNEQFF.

The rearrangement links TRBV6-5 to TRBJ2-7; TRBD1 might be the D (5 bases). The germline gives CDR1 MNHEY, CDR2 SVGAGI. Trimming pared 11 bases from V and 0 bases from J, leaving 14 bases between. CDR3 size: 13 residues. The CDR3 DNA reads TGTGCCTCCAAGGGGTGGAGCTCCTACGAGCAGTACTTC. It encodes CASKGWSSYEQYF.

CDR3 nucleotides: TGTGCCAGCAGCTTAGGAAGATTGGGGGAGGGCTACACCTTC. Translating gives CASSLGRLGEGYTF. The chain is built from TRBV11-2 and TRBJ1-2; TRBD1 might be the D (5 bases). The V gene's germline CDR1 is SGHAT and CDR2 FQNNGV. The length of the CDR3 is 14 residues. V was trimmed by 1 base and J by 8 bases, leaving 14 bases between them.

The V gene is TRBV10-3, the J gene TRBJ2-3; 9 nucleotides match TRBD2. This CDR3 is 14 amino acids long. The germline V gene has CDR1 ENHRY and CDR2 SYGVKD. After removal of 5 bases from V and 6 bases from J, the junction contained 6 bases not matched to a gene. As DNA, the CDR3 is TGTGCCATCAGTCCCGGGACTAGCATCGATACGCAGTATTTT. The encoded protein is CAISPGTSIDTQYF.

The chain employs TRBV5-6 and TRBJ2-5, with a tentative D call TRBD1 (6 bases). This CDR3 spans 15 amino acids. V lost 0 bases, J lost 1 base, and 10 bases lay in between. CDR1 and CDR2 (germline): SGHDT, YYEEEE. The CDR3 DNA follows: TGTGCCAGCAGCTTGGTGGGGACAACCCAAGAGACCCAGTACTTC. This sequence encodes CASSLVGTTQETQYF.

The V call is TRBV7-9, the J call TRBJ1-2; D call uncertain. CDR3 size: 13 residues. The V end lost 4 bases, the J end lost 3 bases, and 9 bases lay between the germline ends. CDR1 SEHNR and CDR2 FQNEAQ come from the germline V gene (reference sequence). CDR3 DNA: TGTGCCAGCAGCTCCCCGCAAGACTATGGCTACACCTTC. This encodes CASSSPQDYGYTF.

V gene TRBV28 combines with J gene TRBJ1-6; unclear D gene. The V end lost 4 bases, the J end lost 7 bases, and 26 bases lay between the germline ends. The CDR3 runs to 19 residues. Germline CDR1 MDHEN, CDR2 SYDVKM. The CDR3 nucleotides are TGTGCCAGCAGTTATGGGTCGGGATTTTTGGGGTTAGGAAATTCACCCCTCCACTTT. This encodes CASSYGSGFLGLGNSPLHF.

The V call is TRBV6-5, the J call TRBJ1-1; the match to TRBD1 covers 9 bases. The germline CDR1 and CDR2 sequences are MNHEY and SVGAGI. The V segment lost 4 bases and the J segment 4 bases; nucleotides outside the gene matches: 4. This CDR3 has 14 residues. The CDR3 bases are TGTGCCAGCAGTTGGGACAGGGTTCGCACTGAAGCTTTCTTT. This translates into CASSWDRVRTEAFF.

The chain links TRBV9 to TRBJ2-3, with 10 bases lining up with TRBD2. The CDR3 contains 16 residues. Trimming removed 0 bases from V and 2 bases from J; junction bases left unmatched: 3. The germline V gene encodes CDR1 SGDLS and CDR2 YYNGEE. The CDR3 DNA sequence: TGTGCCAGCAGCGTAGCACTAGCGGGGTACACAGATACGCAGTATTTT. Residues: CASSVALAGYTDTQYF. Variable domain in full (rest from reference TRBV9 and TRBJ2-3): DSGVTQTPKHLITATGQRVTLRCSPRSGDLSVYWYQQSLDQGLQFLIQYYNGEERAKGNILERFSAQQFPDLHSELNLSSLELGDSALYFCASSVALAGYTDTQYFGPGTRLTVL.

The chain's CDR3 is CASGRGQGGATNEKLFF. In DNA, the CDR3 is TGCGCCAGCGGACGCGGACAGGGAGGAGCAACTAATGAAAAACTGTTTTTT. This chain joins TRBV5-1 and TRBJ1-4, with 8 bases identical to TRBD1. Germline lookup yields CDR1 SGHRS and CDR2 YFSETQ. V dropped 7 bases and J dropped 0; count of bases not matched to a gene: 11. The CDR3 is 17 residues long. The full variable domain, in which reference TRBV5-1 and TRBJ1-4 provide the parts outside the CDR3, is KAGVTQTPRYLIKTRGQQVTLSCSPISGHRSVSWYQQTPGQGLQFLFEYFSETQRNKGNFPGRFSGRQFSNSRSEMNVSTLELGDSALYLCASGRGQGGATNEKLFFGSGTQLSVL.

The rearrangement joins TRBV4-2 to TRBJ1-5; D is undetermined. The CDR3 extends over 15 amino acids. Germline V gene data show CDR1 as LGHNA and CDR2 as YNFKEQ. The V gene lost 0 bases and the J gene lost 11 bases, with 17 bases spanning the gap. The CDR3 protein is CASSQEEGGFGAQHF. In DNA form, the CDR3 reads TGTGCCAGCAGCCAAGAGGAAGGTGGATTCGGGGCCCAGCATTTT.

This chain connects TRBV19 to TRBJ2-7, with D uncertain. This CDR3 spans 14 amino acids. Germline lookup yields CDR1 LNHDA and CDR2 SQIVND (reference sequence). Trimming took 5 bases from V and 6 from J, leaving 17 bases between them. The DNA for the CDR3 is TGTGCCAGTAGTCCCTTAGCTCCACCTTTCGAGCAGTACTTC. As protein: CASSPLAPPFEQYF. The full variable domain, in which reference TRBV19 and TRBJ2-7 provide the parts outside the CDR3, is DGGITQSPKYLFRKEGQNVTLSCEQNLNHDAMYWYRQDPGQGLRLIYYSQIVNDFQKGDIAEGYSVSREKKESFPLTVTSAQKNPTAFYLCASSPLAPPFEQYFGPGTRLTVT.